These T cell receptor beta chains were read from a single sample in a study of blood T cell repertoires in COVID-19. Generated by immunoSEQ multiplex PCR, the TCRdb table keeps only in-frame clones and is missing some. The sample shows about 180,000 clones, about 88% of them seen only once. Input material: PBMCs or T cells enriched from blood (not recorded which). These receptor sequences come from a woman aged 18-29 years who had recovered from COVID-19. Both conserved end residues are part of each CDR3. The order of the fields is clone size, J gene, CDR3 length, V gene, D gene, CDR3 DNA, CDR3 protein. The D gene is left open where the match is weak. The size entry is marked missing in some rows and otherwise reads once, few, many or a size class.

clone size: -; J gene: TRBJ2-1; CDR3 length: 16; V gene: TRBV19; D gene: -; CDR3 DNA: TGTGCCAGTAGTATAGCGGCAGGGGATATATACAATGAGCAGTTCTTC; CDR3 protein: CASSIAAGDIYNEQFF
clone size: once; J gene: TRBJ2-7; CDR3 length: 15; V gene: TRBV3-1/TRBV3-2; D gene: TRBD1; CDR3 DNA: TGTGCCAGCAGCCATGGGGGGGGACAGGGCTACGAGCAGTACTTC; CDR3 protein: CASSHGGGQGYEQYF
clone size: once; J gene: TRBJ1-2; CDR3 length: 12; V gene: TRBV28; D gene: -; CDR3 DNA: TGTGCCAGCAGGCCGGGACAAATTGGCTACACCTTC; CDR3 protein: CASRPGQIGYTF
clone size: -; J gene: TRBJ2-5; CDR3 length: 14; V gene: TRBV3-1/TRBV3-2; D gene: -; CDR3 DNA: TGTGCCAGCAGCCAGATCAGGCCGCAAGAGACCCAGTACTTC; CDR3 protein: CASSQIRPQETQYF
clone size: once; J gene: TRBJ2-7; CDR3 length: 14; V gene: TRBV7-7; D gene: -; CDR3 DNA: TGTGCTAGCAGCCAGGACACCTCCTCCTACGAGCAGTACTTC; CDR3 protein: CASSQDTSSYEQYF
clone size: -; J gene: TRBJ2-1; CDR3 length: 16; V gene: TRBV5-1; D gene: TRBD1; CDR3 DNA: TGCGCCAGCAGCCCCATTTCAGGGGGCGCCAGGAATGAGCAGTTCTTC; CDR3 protein: CASSPISGGARNEQFF
clone size: -; J gene: TRBJ1-1; CDR3 length: 12; V gene: TRBV6-5; D gene: -; CDR3 DNA: TGTGCCAGCAACAACAAGAACACTGAAGCTTTCTTT; CDR3 protein: CASNNKNTEAFF
clone size: -; J gene: TRBJ1-2; CDR3 length: 13; V gene: TRBV18; D gene: TRBD1; CDR3 DNA: TGTGCCAGCTCGCAGGACAGGGACTATGGCTACACCTTC; CDR3 protein: CASSQDRDYGYTF
clone size: -; J gene: TRBJ2-7; CDR3 length: 13; V gene: TRBV28; D gene: TRBD1; CDR3 DNA: TGTGCCAGCACCGGGACAGTCAGTTACGAGCAGTACTTC; CDR3 protein: CASTGTVSYEQYF
clone size: -; J gene: TRBJ2-1; CDR3 length: 15; V gene: TRBV10-1; D gene: -; CDR3 DNA: TGCGCCAGCAGTGAGTCGGGGGGTTCGTGGAATGAGCAGTTCTTC; CDR3 protein: CASSESGGSWNEQFF
clone size: -; J gene: TRBJ1-1; CDR3 length: 14; V gene: TRBV5-1; D gene: -; CDR3 DNA: TGCGCCAGCAGCGTAGAACAGGGGAACACTGAAGCTTTCTTT; CDR3 protein: CASSVEQGNTEAFF
clone size: -; J gene: TRBJ1-3; CDR3 length: 14; V gene: TRBV28; D gene: -; CDR3 DNA: TGTGCCAGCAGTTCCACAGAAGCTGGAAACACCATATATTTT; CDR3 protein: CASSSTEAGNTIYF
clone size: -; J gene: TRBJ1-1; CDR3 length: 14; V gene: TRBV2; D gene: -; CDR3 DNA: TGTGCCAGCAGTGAAGTACAGGGGAACACTGAAGCTTTCTTT; CDR3 protein: CASSEVQGNTEAFF
clone size: -; J gene: TRBJ2-7; CDR3 length: 14; V gene: TRBV28; D gene: TRBD1; CDR3 DNA: TGTGCCAGCAGTCCCGGGACAGTTTCCTACGAGCAGTACTTC; CDR3 protein: CASSPGTVSYEQYF
clone size: -; J gene: TRBJ2-3; CDR3 length: 16; V gene: TRBV10-3; D gene: -; CDR3 DNA: TGTGCCATCAGTGGTAGGGTGGGGGCCATCACAGATACGCAGTATTTT; CDR3 protein: CAISGRVGAITDTQYF
clone size: -; J gene: TRBJ1-1; CDR3 length: 14; V gene: TRBV19; D gene: -; CDR3 DNA: TGTGCCAGTAGTATCTGGGGGGATGGCACTGAAGCTTTCTTT; CDR3 protein: CASSIWGDGTEAFF
clone size: -; J gene: TRBJ2-7; CDR3 length: 14; V gene: TRBV4-3; D gene: -; CDR3 DNA: TGCGCCAGCAGCCCAAGCAGGGTCTCCTACGAGCAGTACTTC; CDR3 protein: CASSPSRVSYEQYF
clone size: once; J gene: TRBJ2-3; CDR3 length: 13; V gene: TRBV29-1; D gene: -; CDR3 DNA: TGCAGCGTTGGGGCAGGGTGGGGAGATACGCAGTATTTT; CDR3 protein: CSVGAGWGDTQYF
clone size: -; J gene: TRBJ1-1; CDR3 length: 15; V gene: TRBV25-1; D gene: TRBD1; CDR3 DNA: TGTGCCAGCAGGGACAGGGTGTTAGAGAACACTGAAGCTTTCTTT; CDR3 protein: CASRDRVLENTEAFF
clone size: -; J gene: TRBJ2-2; CDR3 length: 14; V gene: TRBV2; D gene: -; CDR3 DNA: TGTGCCAGCAGTTGGGCACAAAACACCGGGGAGCTGTTTTTT; CDR3 protein: CASSWAQNTGELFF
clone size: -; J gene: TRBJ1-3; CDR3 length: 14; V gene: TRBV27; D gene: -; CDR3 DNA: TGTGCCAGCAGTTCCCGGACGGGGGTCGACACCATATATTTT; CDR3 protein: CASSSRTGVDTIYF
clone size: -; J gene: TRBJ1-2; CDR3 length: 15; V gene: TRBV3-1/TRBV3-2; D gene: -; CDR3 DNA: TGTGCCAGCAGCCAACCGGGGGGGGATAACCGTGGCTACACCTTC; CDR3 protein: CASSQPGGDNRGYTF
clone size: -; J gene: TRBJ2-7; CDR3 length: 15; V gene: TRBV5-1; D gene: -; CDR3 DNA: TGCGCCAGCAGCTTGACCCCCGACACCTCCTACGAGCAGTACTTC; CDR3 protein: CASSLTPDTSYEQYF
clone size: -; J gene: TRBJ2-7; CDR3 length: 17; V gene: TRBV6-2/TRBV6-3; D gene: TRBD2; CDR3 DNA: TGTGCCAGCAGTTACAGGAGACTAGCGGGGGGACACTACGAGCAGTACTTC; CDR3 protein: CASSYRRLAGGHYEQYF
clone size: -; J gene: TRBJ1-1; CDR3 length: 16; V gene: TRBV7-6; D gene: -; CDR3 DNA: TGTGCCAGCAGCCAGCTCCGGGGCGGGAGCGGCACTGAAGCTTTCTTT; CDR3 protein: CASSQLRGGSGTEAFF
clone size: -; J gene: TRBJ1-5; CDR3 length: 16; V gene: TRBV11-3; D gene: -; CDR3 DNA: TGTGCCAGCATCCCAGCGCCGGGGGATAGCAATCAGCCCCAGCATTTT; CDR3 protein: CASIPAPGDSNQPQHF
clone size: -; J gene: TRBJ1-5; CDR3 length: 21; V gene: TRBV15; D gene: TRBD1; CDR3 DNA: TGTGCCACCAGCCGAACGTCGGTGACAGGGGGTCGTATTACGCGCAATCAGCCCCAGCATTTT; CDR3 protein: CATSRTSVTGGRITRNQPQHF
clone size: -; J gene: TRBJ2-7; CDR3 length: 15; V gene: TRBV28; D gene: -; CDR3 DNA: TGTGCCAGCAGTCCGCCATTGGGACTCTCCTACGAGCAGTACTTC; CDR3 protein: CASSPPLGLSYEQYF
clone size: -; J gene: TRBJ2-1; CDR3 length: 18; V gene: TRBV28; D gene: TRBD2; CDR3 DNA: TGTGCCAGCAGTCTCCCGGTAGGGGTAGCGGGACCCTACAATGAGCAGTTCTTC; CDR3 protein: CASSLPVGVAGPYNEQFF
clone size: -; J gene: TRBJ1-3; CDR3 length: 16; V gene: TRBV2; D gene: TRBD1; CDR3 DNA: TGTGCCAGCAGCTTACAGGGGTCGCTCTCTGGAAACACCATATATTTT; CDR3 protein: CASSLQGSLSGNTIYF
clone size: -; J gene: TRBJ1-1; CDR3 length: 14; V gene: TRBV5-6; D gene: TRBD1; CDR3 DNA: TGTGCCAGCAGCTTCAGACAGGGGAGAACTGAAGCTTTCTTT; CDR3 protein: CASSFRQGRTEAFF
clone size: -; J gene: TRBJ1-2; CDR3 length: 14; V gene: TRBV19; D gene: TRBD1; CDR3 DNA: TGTGCCAGTAGTCTCGGACAGGGGAGGTATGGCTACACCTTC; CDR3 protein: CASSLGQGRYGYTF
clone size: -; J gene: TRBJ2-1; CDR3 length: 18; V gene: TRBV7-9; D gene: -; CDR3 DNA: TGTGCCAGCAGCTCCGGCATAAGGACACAAACTTCCTACAATGAGCAGTTCTTC; CDR3 protein: CASSSGIRTQTSYNEQFF
clone size: -; J gene: TRBJ2-1; CDR3 length: 14; V gene: TRBV19; D gene: TRBD2; CDR3 DNA: TGTGCCAGTAGTAGGGGACTAGCCTACAATGAGCAGTTCTTC; CDR3 protein: CASSRGLAYNEQFF
clone size: -; J gene: TRBJ2-3; CDR3 length: 14; V gene: TRBV29-1; D gene: -; CDR3 DNA: TGCAGCGTTGGGCCCCTGAGGCGCGCAGATACGCAGTATTTT; CDR3 protein: CSVGPLRRADTQYF
clone size: -; J gene: TRBJ2-2; CDR3 length: 15; V gene: TRBV9; D gene: -; CDR3 DNA: TGTGCCAGCAGCGTAAACGGGGGTGGGACCGGGGAGCTGTTTTTT; CDR3 protein: CASSVNGGGTGELFF
clone size: -; J gene: TRBJ1-1; CDR3 length: 15; V gene: TRBV11-2; D gene: TRBD1; CDR3 DNA: TGTGCCAGCAGCCCCGGACAGGCCATGAACACTGAAGCTTTCTTT; CDR3 protein: CASSPGQAMNTEAFF
clone size: few; J gene: TRBJ1-1; CDR3 length: 11; V gene: TRBV29-1; D gene: -; CDR3 DNA: TGCAGCGTTAGGGGGAACACTGAAGCTTTCTTT; CDR3 protein: CSVRGNTEAFF
clone size: -; J gene: TRBJ2-1; CDR3 length: 16; V gene: TRBV3-1/TRBV3-2; D gene: -; CDR3 DNA: TGTGCCAGCAGCCAAGAATCAGACTCCATTTGGAATGAGCAGTTCTTC; CDR3 protein: CASSQESDSIWNEQFF
clone size: -; J gene: TRBJ2-3; CDR3 length: 14; V gene: TRBV19; D gene: TRBD2; CDR3 DNA: TGTGCCAGTAACCCTACTAGCGGGGGATATACGCAGTATTTT; CDR3 protein: CASNPTSGGYTQYF
clone size: once; J gene: TRBJ1-1; CDR3 length: 13; V gene: TRBV7-2; D gene: TRBD1; CDR3 DNA: TGTGCCAGCAGCTTAGCAGGGGGCTCTGAAGCTTTCTTT; CDR3 protein: CASSLAGGSEAFF
clone size: once; J gene: TRBJ2-7; CDR3 length: 14; V gene: TRBV7-9; D gene: TRBD2; CDR3 DNA: TGTGCCAGCAGCTTCGGCGGGAGTGGCTACGAGCAGTACTTC; CDR3 protein: CASSFGGSGYEQYF
clone size: -; J gene: TRBJ2-7; CDR3 length: 15; V gene: TRBV7-2; D gene: TRBD2; CDR3 DNA: TGTGCCAGCAGCTCCGGGACTAGCGGCCCCTACGAGCAGTACTTC; CDR3 protein: CASSSGTSGPYEQYF
clone size: -; J gene: TRBJ1-2; CDR3 length: 15; V gene: TRBV10-3; D gene: TRBD1; CDR3 DNA: TGTGCCATCAGACCCGGGACAGGGGTTGACTATGGCTACACCTTC; CDR3 protein: CAIRPGTGVDYGYTF
clone size: -; J gene: TRBJ2-7; CDR3 length: 15; V gene: TRBV20-1; D gene: -; CDR3 DNA: TGCAGTGCTAGTTGGTGGAGACTGGGGCCTTACGAGCAGTACTTC; CDR3 protein: CSASWWRLGPYEQYF
clone size: -; J gene: TRBJ2-1; CDR3 length: 15; V gene: TRBV28; D gene: -; CDR3 DNA: TGTGCCAGCAGTCCCCGGGCGGCGGGGCCCCATGAGCAGTTCTTC; CDR3 protein: CASSPRAAGPHEQFF
clone size: -; J gene: TRBJ1-2; CDR3 length: 14; V gene: TRBV5-1; D gene: -; CDR3 DNA: TGCGCCAGCAGTTTTGACAGTCCGGGCTATGGCTACACCTTC; CDR3 protein: CASSFDSPGYGYTF
clone size: -; J gene: TRBJ2-7; CDR3 length: 13; V gene: TRBV6-5; D gene: -; CDR3 DNA: TGTGCCAGCACTGCCACTGGTTCCTACGAGCAGTACTTC; CDR3 protein: CASTATGSYEQYF
clone size: -; J gene: TRBJ1-5; CDR3 length: 16; V gene: TRBV20-1; D gene: -; CDR3 DNA: TGCAGTGCTAGTCTGCCAGGGTACTATAGCAATCAGCCCCAGCATTTT; CDR3 protein: CSASLPGYYSNQPQHF
clone size: -; J gene: TRBJ2-1; CDR3 length: 20; V gene: TRBV10-3; D gene: TRBD2; CDR3 DNA: TGTGCCATCAGTGACCGCGGGACTAGCGGGGGGTCACCCACCTACAATGAGCAGTTCTTC; CDR3 protein: CAISDRGTSGGSPTYNEQFF
clone size: -; J gene: TRBJ1-2; CDR3 length: 15; V gene: TRBV2; D gene: -; CDR3 DNA: TGTGCCAGCAGTGAAACAGCAACAATTAACTATGGCTACACCTTC; CDR3 protein: CASSETATINYGYTF
clone size: once; J gene: TRBJ2-7; CDR3 length: 17; V gene: TRBV5-4; D gene: -; CDR3 DNA: TGTGCCAGCAGCTTTTACAGGACCACAGGTGGGGCCTACGAGCAGTACTTC; CDR3 protein: CASSFYRTTGGAYEQYF
clone size: few; J gene: TRBJ1-2; CDR3 length: 11; V gene: TRBV25-1; D gene: -; CDR3 DNA: TGTGCCACCGGAACTAGCAACTACTACACCTTC; CDR3 protein: CATGTSNYYTF
clone size: -; J gene: TRBJ1-5; CDR3 length: 13; V gene: TRBV6-5; D gene: -; CDR3 DNA: TGTGCCAGCCTAGTGGGGCCGAATCAGCCCCAGCATTTT; CDR3 protein: CASLVGPNQPQHF
clone size: -; J gene: TRBJ1-5; CDR3 length: 15; V gene: TRBV3-1/TRBV3-2; D gene: -; CDR3 DNA: TGTGCCAGCAGCCTAGGGGGGGGCAGCAATCAGCCCCAGCATTTT; CDR3 protein: CASSLGGGSNQPQHF
clone size: -; J gene: TRBJ1-2; CDR3 length: 14; V gene: TRBV19; D gene: -; CDR3 DNA: TGTGCCAGTACCTACGGGGGACCGCGCTATGGCTACACCTTC; CDR3 protein: CASTYGGPRYGYTF
clone size: -; J gene: TRBJ1-1; CDR3 length: 16; V gene: TRBV25-1; D gene: TRBD1; CDR3 DNA: TGTGCCAGCAGTGAATCCAAGACAGGGGGCAAGATTGAAGCTTTCTTT; CDR3 protein: CASSESKTGGKIEAFF
clone size: -; J gene: TRBJ2-3; CDR3 length: 19; V gene: TRBV4-2; D gene: TRBD2; CDR3 DNA: TGTGCCAGCAGCCAAGATCTCCCGACTAGCGGGGGGCCGGCTGGGACGCAGTATTTT; CDR3 protein: CASSQDLPTSGGPAGTQYF
clone size: -; J gene: TRBJ2-2; CDR3 length: 15; V gene: TRBV7-2; D gene: TRBD2; CDR3 DNA: TGTGCCAGCAGCTTAGTAGCGGGGGGCACTGATGAGCTGTTTTTT; CDR3 protein: CASSLVAGGTDELFF